What follows are 23 T cell receptor beta chains derived from one specimen sequenced in a study of T cells in Graves' hyperthyroidism and ophthalmopathy. What was amplified from RNA transcripts were TCR beta CDR3 regions. The HTBI primer set served for first-round RT-PCR of the TCR CDR3. Using its own MiXCR run on the multiplex PCR reads, TCRdb lists one record per CDR3 protein. The data show 500,000 to 600,000 distinct CDR3 sequences, about 20% seen once. Sequenced input: blood. The receptor source for this set is a man aged 40-49 years with Graves' ophthalmopathy.

This clonotype has only a few counts. This rearrangement joins TRBV12-3 or TRBV12-4 to TRBJ2-7, with 7 bases identical to TRBD1. Trimming removed 7 bases from V and 0 bases from J; junction bases left unmatched: 6. This CDR3 has 14 residues. The CDR3 DNA reads as TGTGCCAGCACCAGGACAGGCCTCTCCTACGAGCAGTACTTC. Translating it yields CASTRTGLSYEQYF.

The chain joins TRBV12-3 or TRBV12-4 to TRBJ2-7; no reliable D call. V lost 3 bases, J lost 4 bases, and 10 bases lay in between. The CDR3 contains 13 residues. The CDR3 protein is CASSFSAGYEQYF. DNA of the CDR3: TGTGCCAGCAGTTTTTCTGCCGGGTACGAGCAGTACTTC.

This clonotype was picked up a small number of times. CDR3 sequence: CASSPKAGTGPLNEQFF. The CDR3 region has the DNA TGTGCCAGCAGCCCCAAGGCCGGGACAGGGCCTTTGAATGAGCAGTTCTTC. The V call is TRBV3-1, the J call TRBJ2-1; the match to TRBD1 covers 9 bases. With 4 bases clipped from V and 7 bases from J, the junction kept 14 bases outside the gene matches. This CDR3 contains 17 residues. Germline values: CDR1 LGHDT, CDR2 YNNKEL (reference sequence).

The table lists this clonotype with many counts. The V gene is TRBV28, the J gene TRBJ2-1; D call uncertain. V was trimmed by 9 bases and J by 3 bases, leaving 12 bases between them. Germline V gene sequence: CDR1 MDHEN, CDR2 SYDVKM. CDR3 length: 13 residues. CDR3 amino acids: CASQSTHYNEQFF. DNA of the CDR3: TGTGCCAGTCAGAGCACCCACTACAATGAGCAGTTCTTC.

V gene TRBV12-3 or TRBV12-4 combines with J gene TRBJ2-7, with D hard to call. The CDR3 has 13 amino acids. The V end lost 6 bases, the J end lost 6 bases, and 15 bases lay between the germline ends. The CDR3 DNA reads as TGTGCCAGCAGCCGGCCTTGGACCGGCGAGCAGTACTTC. This encodes CASSRPWTGEQYF.

Many counts were recorded for this clonotype. The CDR3, as DNA: TGTGCCAGCGGGGGGGGCTACGAGCAGTACTTC. The encoded protein is CASGGGYEQYF. The chain couples TRBV12-3 or TRBV12-4 to TRBJ2-7; 7 nucleotides agree with TRBD2. Unmatched junction bases numbered 1, after V lost 8 bases and J lost 3 bases. The CDR3 loop spans 11 amino acids.

This clonotype was recorded a few times. This chain connects TRBV4-1 to TRBJ1-5; D might be TRBD1 (5 bases). The CDR3 totals 15 residues. Per the germline V gene, CDR1 is MGHRA and CDR2 is YSYEKL. V was trimmed by 1 base and J by 4 bases, leaving 11 bases between them. The CDR3 region is CASSQAYGGNQPQHF. CDR3 in DNA: TGCGCCAGCAGCCAAGCGTACGGGGGGAATCAGCCCCAGCATTTT.

The chain links TRBV12-3 or TRBV12-4 to TRBJ2-3; 10 nucleotides agree with TRBD2. The CDR3 has 17 amino acids. Losses at the gene ends were 3 bases for V and 1 base for J; bases not matched to a gene: 7. CDR3 in DNA: TGTGCCAGCAGTTTCCTAGCGGGAGCACGAGGCACAGATACGCAGTATTTT. As protein: CASSFLAGARGTDTQYF.

This clonotype was counted ten times or more. The CDR3 region is CASSLSGLAGAETQYF. In nucleotides, the CDR3 is TGTGCCAGCAGCTTAAGCGGTCTAGCGGGGGCGGAGACCCAGTACTTC. J is TRBJ2-5 and V is TRBV7-9; the match to TRBD2 covers 10 bases. The CDR3 is 16 amino acids. The germline gives CDR1 SEHNR, CDR2 FQNEAQ (reference sequence). The junction had 8 bases not matched to a gene; V was cut back by 2 bases and J by 5 bases.

This sequence joins TRBV30 and TRBJ1-6, with 7 bases fitting TRBD1. Germline values: CDR1 GTSNPN, CDR2 SVGIG (reference sequence). CDR3 length: 15 amino acids. The J segment lost 6 bases and the V segment lost 0 bases, leaving 5 bases of the junction unmatched. The DNA of the CDR3 is TGTGCCTGGAGTGTGTGGGACAGTTTTAATTCACCCCTCCACTTT. This encodes CAWSVWDSFNSPLHF.

The DNA for the CDR3 is TGTGCCAGCGCCCAGGGACTAGCATACAATGAGCAGTTCTTC. This codes for CASAQGLAYNEQFF. This chain connects TRBV7-2 to TRBJ2-1; 9 bases match TRBD2. The germline CDR1 and CDR2 sequences are SGHTA and FQGNSA. Trimming removed 8 bases from V and 4 bases from J; junction bases left unmatched: 6. This CDR3 is 14 amino acids long.

Comment on this clonotype: A much larger clonotype is one base distant, so this may be a read error. The chain links TRBV5-1 to TRBJ2-1; 11 bases are a match to TRBD2. The CDR3 contains 15 residues. V gave up 4 bases and J gave up 8 bases; unmatched junction bases: 8. Germline V lookup: CDR1 SGHRS, CDR2 YFSETQ. The CDR3: CASSKLAGEQDEQFF. The CDR3 region has the DNA TGCGCCAGCAGCAAACTAGCGGGAGAACAAGATGAGCAGTTCTTC.

Remarks on this clonotype: The junction and the germline gene differ at one end; a read error may be behind it. The chain has TRBV5-1 and TRBJ2-3; D not resolved. This CDR3 has 15 amino acids. Germline CDR1 SGHRS, CDR2 YFSETQ. DNA of the CDR3: TGCGCCAACAGCCTGGTGGCAGGTAGCACAGATACGCAGTATTTT. Translated: CANSLVAGSTDTQYF.

This clonotype has ten or more counts. The CDR3 here is CASSWRRQETQYF. CDR3 in DNA: TGTGCCAGCAGTTGGCGTCGACAAGAGACCCAGTACTTC. The chain links TRBV13 to TRBJ2-5; D unclear. The CDR3 runs 13 residues. The V end was cut by 6 bases, the J end by 2 bases, with 10 bases between. Germline V gene lookup returns CDR1 PRHDT and CDR2 FYEKMQ (reference sequence).

Ten or more counts support this clonotype. The rearrangement uses TRBV11-2 and TRBJ2-2, with D perhaps given as TRBD1 or TRBD2 (5 bases each). Trimming pared 0 bases from V and 4 bases from J, leaving 9 bases between. There are 15 residues in the CDR3. The germline gives CDR1 SGHAT, CDR2 FQNNGV. The CDR3 spells CASSLELGGTGELFF. The CDR3 nucleotides read TGTGCCAGCAGCTTAGAGCTTGGGGGCACCGGGGAGCTGTTTTTT. Full variable domain (missing parts from reference TRBV11-2 and TRBJ2-2): EAGVAQSPRYKIIEKRQSVAFWCNPISGHATLYWYQQILGQGPKLLIQFQNNGVVDDSQLPKDRFSAERLKGVDSTLKIQPAKLEDSAVYLCASSLELGGTGELFFGEGSRLTVL.

The gene calls are TRBV5-1 and TRBJ1-2; D is unresolved. Germline V gene lookup returns CDR1 SGHRS and CDR2 YFSETQ. This CDR3 is built from 13 residues. Trimming cost V 1 base and J 6 bases, with 10 bases left between them. The CDR3 bases are TGCGCCAGCAGCTTGACGCCAAGCGATGGCTACACCTTC. Its translation: CASSLTPSDGYTF.

This clonotype showed up many times. The chain employs TRBV28 and TRBJ2-1, with 8 bases matching TRBD1. Trimming removed 5 bases from V and 6 bases from J; junction bases left unmatched: 6. Germline CDR1 reads MDHEN; CDR2 reads SYDVKM. This CDR3 has 14 amino acids. The DNA for the CDR3 is TGTGCCAGCAGTCCGGGACAGGCCATCAATGAGCAGTTCTTC. Protein product: CASSPGQAINEQFF. Supplemented by reference TRBV28 and TRBJ2-1, the full variable domain reads DVKVTQSSRYLVKRTGEKVFLECVQDMDHENMFWYRQDPGLGLRLIYFSYDVKMKEKGDIPEGYSVSREKKERFSLILESASTNQTSMYLCASSPGQAINEQFFGPGTRLTVL.

This clonotype turned up a few times. The chain has TRBV5-1 and TRBJ1-4; 7 nucleotides line up with TRBD1. The V segment lost 2 bases and the J segment 8 bases; nucleotides outside the gene matches: 6. The CDR3 runs 14 residues. Germline V CDR1 and CDR2: SGHRS, YFSETQ. The CDR3 protein is CASSLQGQKEKLFF. Here the CDR3 DNA reads TGCGCCAGCAGCTTACAGGGGCAGAAAGAAAAACTGTTTTTT.

This clonotype was counted at least ten times. V usage is TRBV5-1 and J usage is TRBJ2-7; D is possibly TRBD1 (6 bases). CDR1 SGHRS and CDR2 YFSETQ come from the germline V gene. V lost 4 bases to trimming and J lost 0 bases, with 14 bases between them. The CDR3 sequence is 15 residues long. The CDR3 loop reads CASSAQGYNSYEQYF. The CDR3 bases are TGCGCCAGCAGCGCCCAGGGGTATAACTCCTACGAGCAGTACTTC.

The V call is TRBV3-1, the J call TRBJ2-1, with D hard to call. Trimming stripped 3 bases from V and 8 bases from J, with 8 bases between. Germline CDR1 is LGHDT and CDR2 is YNNKEL (reference sequence). The CDR3 is made up of 12 amino acids. Here the CDR3 reads CASSHGVYEQFF. The DNA of the CDR3 is TGTGCCAGCAGCCATGGAGTTTATGAGCAGTTCTTC.

The chain recombines TRBV9 with TRBJ2-7; D remains unclear. The CDR3 has 14 residues. From germline, CDR1 is SGDLS and CDR2 YYNGEE. The V end was cut by 3 bases, the J end by 3 bases, with 13 bases between. CDR3 residues: CASSDGSGDYEQYF. The CDR3 DNA reads as TGTGCCAGCAGCGACGGCTCTGGGGACTACGAGCAGTACTTC.

This rearrangement joins TRBV9 to TRBJ2-1; the match to TRBD2 covers 9 bases. V shed 2 bases and J 8 bases; nucleotides not matched to a gene: 8. Per the germline V gene, CDR1 is SGDLS and CDR2 is YYNGEE. There are 15 residues in the CDR3. The CDR3 DNA follows: TGTGCCAGCAGCGTTTCGGGACTAGCCCAGGATGAGCAGTTCTTC. Its translation is CASSVSGLAQDEQFF.

The chain has TRBV7-6 and TRBJ2-1, with D uncertain. The CDR3 has 15 amino acids. Trimming shortened V by 5 bases and J by 3 bases, and 14 bases separated the two germline ends. The germline V gene encodes CDR1 SGHVS and CDR2 FNYEAQ. The CDR3 spells CASSLRSDHYNEQFF. In DNA form, the CDR3 reads TGTGCCAGCAGCCTCAGGTCGGACCACTACAATGAGCAGTTCTTC.